The T cell receptor beta chain under discussion was sequenced for a study of memory CD4+ T cells and cytomegalovirus serostatus. Across the study: This sample comes from healthy Belgian adults, eight to ten CMV seropositive, approximately 23 seronegative.

A note on this clone: As yet, its antigen is unknown.

Points from the study as a whole: CD4+ memory repertoires contained about two fifths of the roughly 160 reported CMV TCRbeta sequences.

Single viable CD3+CD4+CD8-CD45RO+ cells were sorted as the memory CD4+ T cells. TCRdb keeps only in-frame clones here, not all; method: immunoSEQ multiplex PCR. The table records over 40,000 clones, roughly 79% of them present only once. Sequencing was done on a sample of memory CD4+ T cells from blood. This receptor was obtained from an adult in good health and CMV-seronegative.

Here the CDR3 reads CASSQGATGSYNEQFF. CDR3 coding DNA: TGTGCCAGCAGCCAAGGTGCAACGGGCTCCTACAATGAGCAGTTCTTC. V gene TRBV4-2 combines with J gene TRBJ2-1; D gene unclear. Germline V CDR1 and CDR2: LGHNA, YNFKEQ. The CDR3 is made up of 16 amino acids. V lost 1 base and J lost 0, with 10 bases in between.